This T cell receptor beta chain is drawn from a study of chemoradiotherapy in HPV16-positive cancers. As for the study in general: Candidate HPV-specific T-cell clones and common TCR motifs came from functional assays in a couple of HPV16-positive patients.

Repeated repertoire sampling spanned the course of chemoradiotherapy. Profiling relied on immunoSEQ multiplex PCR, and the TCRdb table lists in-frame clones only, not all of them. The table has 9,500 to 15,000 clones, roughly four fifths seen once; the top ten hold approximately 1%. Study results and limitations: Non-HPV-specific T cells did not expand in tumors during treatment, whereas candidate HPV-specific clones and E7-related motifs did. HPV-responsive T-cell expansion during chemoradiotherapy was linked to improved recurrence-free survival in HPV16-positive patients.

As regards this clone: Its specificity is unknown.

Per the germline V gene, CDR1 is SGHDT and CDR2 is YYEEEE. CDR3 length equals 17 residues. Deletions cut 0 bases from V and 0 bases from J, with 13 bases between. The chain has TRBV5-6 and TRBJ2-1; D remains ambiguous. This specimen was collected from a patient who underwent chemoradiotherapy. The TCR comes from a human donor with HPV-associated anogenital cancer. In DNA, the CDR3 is TGTGCCAGCAGCTTGGAAGTTAGGCGGAGCTCCTACAATGAGCAGTTCTTC. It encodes CASSLEVRRSSYNEQFF.